Presented here are 27 T cell receptor beta chains from one specimen sequenced in a study of beta chain features in type 1 diabetes. Sequenced material consisted of expressed TCRB transcripts (all of the isolated RNA was reverse transcribed). Here immunoSEQ multiplex PCR was the method, and the copy in TCRdb shows in-frame clones only, minus some. The data show about 220,000 clones, roughly 10% seen once. The material sequenced was central memory CD4+ T cells from blood. The source is a man younger than 30 in good health.

This clone appeared a few times. The chain links TRBV15 to TRBJ2-1; TRBD2 aligns across 9 bases. The germline gives CDR1 LNHNV, CDR2 YYDKDF (reference sequence). After removal of 8 bases from V and 8 bases from J, the junction contained 10 bases not matched to a gene. This CDR3 has 14 amino acids. The CDR3 protein is CATGAGGWRDEQFF. CDR3 sequence (DNA): TGTGCCACCGGGGCGGGAGGGTGGCGGGATGAGCAGTTCTTC.

This clone has more than one count but fewer than ten. CDR3 nucleotide sequence: TGCGCCAGCAGAGGGAGTAACTATGGCTACACCTTC. This codes for CASRGSNYGYTF. The chain recombines TRBV4-1 with TRBJ1-2; D unclear. The V end was cut by 6 bases, the J end by 1 base, with 6 bases between. Germline V gene sequence: CDR1 MGHRA, CDR2 YSYEKL. This CDR3 is built from 12 residues.

The chain uses TRBV29-1 and TRBJ2-7, with a possible D match to TRBD1 (8 bases). The V gene's germline CDR1 is SQVTM and CDR2 ANQGSEA. The CDR3 loop spans 14 amino acids. V lost 5 bases to trimming and J lost 3 bases, with 17 bases between them. The CDR3 region has the DNA TGCAGCGTTCCTGGACAGGGAGGGGACTACGAGCAGTACTTC. Translation gives CSVPGQGGDYEQYF.

This clone has at least ten counts. The chain combines TRBV7-6 with TRBJ2-4; D remains unclear. Germline CDR1 and CDR2: SGHVS and FNYEAQ. CDR3 size: 14 residues. V gave up 5 bases and J gave up 7 bases, with 15 bases separating them. The CDR3 region is CASSLNRRTNIQYF. CDR3 in DNA: TGTGCCAGCAGCCTAAACCGCCGAACGAACATTCAGTACTTC.

This clone showed up just a few times. This chain links TRBV7-8 with TRBJ2-1; D call uncertain. This CDR3 spans 15 amino acids. CDR1 and CDR2 (germline): SGHVS, FQNEAQ. V shed 2 bases and J shed 2 bases, with 10 bases lying between them. This chain's CDR3 is CASSLIGLTYNEQFF. The CDR3 nucleotides read TGTGCCAGCAGCTTAATCGGCTTGACCTACAATGAGCAGTTCTTC.

This clone has only a few counts. The chain has TRBV27 and TRBJ2-1; the match to TRBD2 covers 8 bases. CDR3 length: 15 amino acids. The ends lost 2 bases at V and 10 bases at J; junction bases unmatched: 10. The germline V gene has CDR1 MNHEY and CDR2 SMNVEV (reference sequence). CDR3 bases: TGTGCCAGCAGTTTAGTGGGACTAGTGGCTGGGGAGCAGTTCTTC. It is translated as CASSLVGLVAGEQFF.

The V call is TRBV30, the J call TRBJ1-1; no definite D call. Trimming stripped 0 bases from V and 2 bases from J, with 10 bases between. The CDR3 extends over 14 amino acids. Germline lookup yields CDR1 GTSNPN and CDR2 SVGIG (reference sequence). The CDR3 nucleotides read TGTGCCTGGAGTGTCGGGCGCCAAAACACTGAAGCTTTCTTT. This gives the protein CAWSVGRQNTEAFF.

CDR3 coding DNA: TGTGCCAGCAGCCCACAGGGGGACAGGGGCCACGAGCAGTACTTC. Its protein is CASSPQGDRGHEQYF. The chain links TRBV7-2 to TRBJ2-7; 10 bases are shared with TRBD1. Germline CDR1 reads SGHTA; CDR2 reads FQGNSA. V trimming: 5 bases; J trimming: 5 bases; junction bases outside the gene matches: 9. The CDR3 runs to 15 residues.

This clone was seen a few times. The V and J genes are TRBV28 and TRBJ2-4, with a possible D match to TRBD1 (5 bases). This CDR3 comprises 18 residues. Trimming left V 6 bases short and J 1 base short, with 22 bases between. Germline CDR1 MDHEN, CDR2 SYDVKM. The CDR3 DNA follows: TGTGCCAGCAGAATCAGGGCCCTGTCCTTCGGGGCCAAAAACATTCAGTACTTC. Protein sequence: CASRIRALSFGAKNIQYF.

This clone appeared a few times. The chain employs TRBV5-1 and TRBJ2-1; 7 positions agree with TRBD1. V lost 2 bases and J lost 5; bases outside the gene matches: 7. Germline V gives CDR1 SGHRS, CDR2 YFSETQ. This CDR3 has 15 residues. The DNA of the CDR3 is TGCGCCAGCAGCTTTCCAGGGGGAATGAACAATGAGCAGTTCTTC. It encodes CASSFPGGMNNEQFF.

This clone was observed a few times. This could be a read error, since a much larger clone is one nucleotide away. The chain joins TRBV7-3 to TRBJ2-1; no definite D call. Between the trimmed V and J ends, which lost 2 bases and 4 bases, there was a span of 6 bases. The CDR3 has 13 amino acids. Per germline, CDR1 SGHTA and CDR2 FQGTGA. CDR3 sequence (DNA): TGTGCCAGCAGCTTAGCAGTATACAATGAGCAGTTCTTC. Translated: CASSLAVYNEQFF.

The chain employs TRBV10-3 and TRBJ1-4; TRBD1 matches 8 bases. CDR1 is ENHRY, CDR2 SYGVKD, per germline. J was trimmed by 8 bases and V by 5 bases; bases with no gene match: 10. The CDR3 sequence is 15 residues long. As DNA, the CDR3 is TGTGCCATCAGTCCCTCGGACAGGGAAGGGGAAAAACTGTTTTTT. Translation gives CAISPSDREGEKLFF.

The chain has TRBV13 and TRBJ1-1; tentatively, D is TRBD1 (6 bases). This CDR3 is 13 amino acids long. V was pared by 5 bases and J by 7 bases, with 14 bases between. Looked up from germline, CDR1 is PRHDT and CDR2 is FYEKMQ (reference sequence). The CDR3 here is CASSAWTASEAFF. The CDR3 nucleotides read TGTGCCAGCAGCGCTTGGACAGCCAGTGAAGCTTTCTTT.

This clone was seen a handful of times. This sample also contains other DNA sequences that code for the same CDR3. The chain couples TRBV29-1 to TRBJ2-3; 7 bases map to TRBD2. V gave up 7 bases and J gave up 0 bases; unmatched junction bases: 1. The CDR3 spans 12 residues. CDR1 is SQVTM, CDR2 ANQGSEA, per germline. The CDR3 reads CSGGGSTDTQYF. The CDR3 coding sequence is TGCAGCGGGGGGGGTAGCACAGATACGCAGTATTTT.

This clone was seen a handful of times. J is TRBJ2-3 and V is TRBV7-6; 8 positions agree with TRBD2. Germline V gene data show CDR1 as SGHVS and CDR2 as FNYEAQ. The V gene end was trimmed by 0 bases and the J gene end by 2 bases; junction bases not matched to a gene: 1. This CDR3 has 15 residues. CDR3 sequence (DNA): TGTGCCAGCAGCTTAGCAGCGGGGGACACAGATACGCAGTATTTT. It specifies CASSLAAGDTDTQYF.

This clone occurred a few times. The rearrangement uses TRBV30 and TRBJ2-1; TRBD1 aligns across 10 bases. This CDR3 is 16 amino acids long. The junction had 9 bases not matched to a gene; V was cut back by 3 bases and J by 4 bases. Germline assignment: CDR1 GTSNPN and CDR2 SVGIG (reference sequence). The CDR3 coding sequence is TGTGCCTGGAGCTGGGGTGGGGACAGGGGTTACAATGAGCAGTTCTTC. It is translated as CAWSWGGDRGYNEQFF.

This rearrangement joins TRBV2 to TRBJ2-3; D may be TRBD2 (5 bases). Per germline, CDR1 SNHLY and CDR2 FYNNEI. CDR3 length: 15 amino acids. Trimming removed 6 bases from V and 3 bases from J, with 16 bases in between. CDR3 in amino acids: CASRIDGGDTDTQYF. The CDR3 nucleotides read TGTGCCAGCAGGATAGACGGAGGCGATACAGATACGCAGTATTTT.

The chain is built from TRBV7-2 and TRBJ2-1; maybe TRBD2 (5 bases). Trimming removed 5 bases at V and 8 bases at J, with 10 bases between. CDR3 size: 12 residues. Germline CDR1 reads SGHTA; CDR2 reads FQGNSA. CDR3 nucleotide sequence: TGTGCCAGCAGCCCTGGACTGGATGAGCAGTTCTTC. Its protein product is CASSPGLDEQFF.

The chain is built from TRBV7-2 and TRBJ2-3; 8 nucleotides agree with TRBD1. V shed 2 bases and J 1 base; nucleotides not matched to a gene: 2. Per germline, CDR1 SGHTA and CDR2 FQGNSA. The CDR3 extends over 15 amino acids. The CDR3 loop reads CASSLNRGGTDTQYF. CDR3 in DNA: TGTGCCAGCAGCTTAAACAGGGGGGGCACAGATACGCAGTATTTT.

This clone was observed a few times. With a far larger clone one base away, a read error is the likely cause. This sequence joins TRBV6-5 and TRBJ2-1; 10 bases align to TRBD2. Germline V lookup: CDR1 MNHEY, CDR2 SVGAGI. The CDR3 is 14 residues long. The J segment lost 11 bases and the V segment lost 8 bases, leaving 12 bases of the junction unmatched. The CDR3 protein is CASWSSAGGRQQFF. The CDR3 DNA reads as TGTGCCAGCTGGTCCTCAGCGGGAGGGCGCCAGCAGTTCTTC.

This clone was observed at least ten times. V is TRBV7-9 and J is TRBJ1-1; D is unclear. CDR1 is SEHNR and CDR2 is FQNEAQ in the germline V gene (reference sequence). V dropped 6 bases and J dropped 0 bases, with 8 bases sitting between them. This CDR3 contains 13 residues. The CDR3 protein is CASSSSMNTEAFF. The CDR3 DNA reads as TGTGCCAGCAGTTCTAGTATGAACACTGAAGCTTTCTTT.

This chain uses TRBV5-4 with TRBJ1-5, with TRBD1 as a possible D gene (6 bases). The germline CDR1 and CDR2 sequences are SGHNT and YYREEE (reference sequence). Trimming removed 0 bases from V and 3 bases from J, with 7 bases in between. The CDR3 totals 14 residues. CDR3 DNA sequence: TGTGCCAGCAGCTTGGCAGGGGTCAATCAGCCCCAGCATTTT. This sequence encodes CASSLAGVNQPQHF.

This clone showed up just a few times. This chain joins TRBV6-1 and TRBJ2-7, with TRBD2 matching over 13 bases. Trimming removed 9 bases from V and 2 bases from J; junction bases left unmatched: 4. Germline loops: CDR1 MNHNS, CDR2 SASEGT. This CDR3 has 14 amino acids. This chain's CDR3 is CARLAGGFTYEQYF. The CDR3 DNA follows: TGTGCCAGACTAGCGGGAGGGTTTACCTACGAGCAGTACTTC.

The V call is TRBV29-1, the J call TRBJ1-1; D is ambiguous. The CDR3 runs 13 residues. The ends were cut back, 7 bases at V and 3 bases at J, with 15 bases in the middle. The V gene's germline CDR1 is SQVTM and CDR2 ANQGSEA. CDR3 in DNA: TGCAGCGCCGCGACCGCGAGAGACACTGAAGCTTTCTTT. It translates to CSAATARDTEAFF.

The V call is TRBV7-2, the J call TRBJ2-7; 9 positions match TRBD1. Germline CDR1 and CDR2: SGHTA and FQGNSA. This CDR3 has 14 amino acids. Trimming removed 3 bases from V and 3 bases from J; junction bases left unmatched: 3. CDR3 sequence: CASSFRTGDYEQYF. In DNA form, the CDR3 reads TGTGCCAGCAGCTTTAGGACAGGGGACTACGAGCAGTACTTC.

The chain couples TRBV14 to TRBJ1-2, with 10 bases that match TRBD1. This CDR3 has 14 residues. V dropped 5 bases and J dropped 3; count of bases not matched to a gene: 3. Germline CDR1 reads SGHDN; CDR2 reads FVKESK. CDR3 nucleotides: TGTGCCAGCAGCTCGGGGACAGGGGACTATGGCTACACCTTC. Protein sequence: CASSSGTGDYGYTF.

V gene TRBV18 combines with J gene TRBJ1-5; possible D gene TRBD1, 5 bases. Trimming took off 6 bases at V and 0 bases at J, with 18 bases between the two ends. Germline values: CDR1 KGHSH, CDR2 LQKENI. This CDR3 region has 17 residues. Written as DNA, the CDR3 is TGTGCCAGCTCGTTGACCGGGACGGGTGATAGCAATCAGCCCCAGCATTTT. Its translation: CASSLTGTGDSNQPQHF.